The 25 T cell receptor beta chains listed next were all sequenced from one sample in a study of blood T cell repertoires in COVID-19. Assay used: immunoSEQ multiplex PCR; TCRdb lists only in-frame clones, some missing. The data show a few hundred thousand clones, around 89% seen once. The sample was PBMCs or T cells enriched from blood (not recorded which). These receptors were taken from a woman under 30 who had recovered from COVID-19.

The V call is TRBV19, the J call TRBJ2-7; 14 bases fit TRBD2. CDR3 length: 16 amino acids. V shed 5 bases and J 7 bases; nucleotides not matched to a gene: 10. Germline lookup yields CDR1 LNHDA and CDR2 SQIVND (reference sequence). CDR3 sequence (DNA): TGTGCCAGTAGTGAGTCACCGGGACTAGCGGGGGAGGAGCAGTACTTC. It is translated as CASSESPGLAGEEQYF.

The genes are TRBV30 and TRBJ1-1; TRBD1 matches 8 bases. In germline, CDR1 is GTSNPN, CDR2 SVGIG (reference sequence). This CDR3 has 14 amino acids. V lost 4 bases, J lost 3 bases, and 7 bases stayed unmatched. DNA for the CDR3: TGTGCCTGGATTCTGCCAGGGGGCTACACTGAAGCTTTCTTT. Its protein product is CAWILPGGYTEAFF.

This chain connects TRBV6-5 to TRBJ2-4, with D possibly matching TRBD2 (5 bases). V shed 6 bases and J shed 0 bases, with 9 bases lying between them. Germline V gene lookup returns CDR1 MNHEY and CDR2 SVGAGI. The CDR3 has 14 amino acids. CDR3 sequence (DNA): TGTGCCAGCAGGATGGACTTAGCCAAAAACATTCAGTACTTC. Residues: CASRMDLAKNIQYF.

This clone was seen a few times. J is TRBJ2-7 and V is TRBV6-2 or TRBV6-3, with D unclear. V lost 5 bases and J 1 base, leaving 3 bases between the germline ends. Germline V gives CDR1 MNHEY, CDR2 SVGEGT. The CDR3 contains 11 residues. The CDR3: CASSHSYEQYF. The CDR3 DNA sequence: TGTGCCAGCAGTCATTCCTACGAGCAGTACTTC.

The chain carries TRBV3-1 (or the pseudogene TRBV3-2) and TRBJ1-4, with TRBD1 as a possible D gene (5 bases). Trimming shortened V by 0 bases and J by 4 bases, and 15 bases separated the two germline ends. In germline, CDR1 is LGHDT, CDR2 YNNKEL (reference sequence). The CDR3 sequence is 17 residues long. CDR3 in amino acids: CASSQEMETGFNEKLFF. DNA for the CDR3: TGTGCCAGCAGCCAAGAAATGGAAACAGGTTTTAATGAAAAACTGTTTTTT.

The V and J genes are TRBV4-2 and TRBJ2-7, with 9 bases aligning to TRBD2. The CDR3 length is 17 residues. Germline values: CDR1 LGHNA, CDR2 YNFKEQ. With 2 bases clipped from V and 3 bases from J, the junction kept 11 bases outside the gene matches. CDR3 sequence: CASSQPRGAGGLYEQYF. CDR3 nucleotides: TGTGCCAGCAGCCAACCTCGCGGGGCGGGGGGGCTCTACGAGCAGTACTTC.

V and J are TRBV7-8 and TRBJ2-1; 10 bases align to TRBD2. Germline CDR1 SGHVS, CDR2 FQNEAQ. The CDR3 has 14 amino acids. With 6 bases clipped from V and 9 bases from J, the junction kept 8 bases outside the gene matches. CDR3 in DNA: TGTGCCAGCAGTTTTAGCGGGGGGCGCGGTGAGCAGTTCTTC. Its protein product is CASSFSGGRGEQFF.

A single count supports this clone. The chain has TRBV30 and TRBJ1-4, with a possible D match to TRBD1 (5 bases). The V end was cut by 5 bases, the J end by 8 bases, with 6 bases between. The CDR3 contains 10 residues. Germline V gene lookup returns CDR1 GTSNPN and CDR2 SVGIG (reference sequence). The CDR3 DNA sequence: TGTGCCTGGGGGGCCGAAAAACTGTTTTTT. It specifies CAWGAEKLFF.

This sequence joins TRBV5-1 and TRBJ2-1, with a weak D call TRBD2 (6 bases). This CDR3 comprises 15 residues. V dropped 4 bases and J dropped 4 bases, with 15 bases sitting between them. Germline V gene lookup returns CDR1 SGHRS and CDR2 YFSETQ. The CDR3 DNA reads as TGCGCCAGCAGCACCGGGGGTGGCCTGTACAATGAGCAGTTCTTC. Translated: CASSTGGGLYNEQFF.

V and J are TRBV6-4 and TRBJ1-5; D is uncertain. In germline, CDR1 is MRHNA, CDR2 SNTAGT. V shed 4 bases and J shed 4 bases, with 8 bases lying between them. The CDR3 is 13 residues long. Written as DNA, the CDR3 is TGTGCCAGCAGTGTGGAGTTAAATCAGCCCCAGCATTTT. Translated, it gives CASSVELNQPQHF.

The rearrangement uses TRBV30 and TRBJ1-2; no clear D gene. This CDR3 is built from 12 residues. Trimming took off 5 bases at V and 0 bases at J, with 7 bases between the two ends. Germline V lookup: CDR1 GTSNPN, CDR2 SVGIG (reference sequence). Here the CDR3 DNA reads TGTGCCTGGGTCTCCGCTAACTATGGCTACACCTTC. This encodes CAWVSANYGYTF. Supplemented by reference TRBV30 and TRBJ1-2, the full variable domain reads SQTIHQWPATLVQPVGSPLSLECTVEGTSNPNLYWYRQAAGRGLQLLFYSVGIGQISSEVPQNLSASRPQDRQFILSSKKLLLSDSGFYLCAWVSANYGYTFGSGTRLTVV.

The V and J genes are TRBV27 and TRBJ1-5; 7 positions match TRBD1. Germline CDR1 and CDR2: MNHEY and SMNVEV (reference sequence). Losses at the gene ends were 8 bases for V and 10 bases for J; bases not matched to a gene: 8. The length of the CDR3 is 12 residues. This chain's CDR3 is CASRSGDSPQHF. The CDR3 DNA follows: TGTGCCAGCCGTTCCGGGGACAGCCCCCAGCATTTT.

This chain uses TRBV7-9 with TRBJ2-1; 14 bases fit TRBD2. There are 21 residues in the CDR3. Germline V gene data show CDR1 as SEHNR and CDR2 as FQNEAQ (reference sequence). V lost 7 bases to trimming and J lost 1 base; unmatched junction nucleotides: 18. The CDR3 region has the DNA TGTGCCAGCACGGCGGGCAGGGGAAAGAGACTAGCGGGGGGGTCCTACAATGAGCAGTTCTTC. It translates to CASTAGRGKRLAGGSYNEQFF. Full variable domain (remainder filled in from reference TRBV7-9 and TRBJ2-1): DTGVSQNPRHKITKRGQNVTFRCDPISEHNRLYWYRQTLGQGPEFLTYFQNEAQLEKSRLLSDRFSAERPKGSFSTLEIQRTEQGDSAMYLCASTAGRGKRLAGGSYNEQFFGPGTRLTVL.

CDR3 DNA: TGTGCCACCAGTGATTTGTTCGGTGCCACTAACTATGGCTACACCTTC. Translation: CATSDLFGATNYGYTF. This chain links TRBV24-1 with TRBJ1-2; D unresolved. The ends were cut back, 0 bases at V and 0 bases at J, with 10 bases in the middle. The CDR3 covers 16 residues. Per germline, CDR1 KGHDR and CDR2 SFDVKD.

This chain connects TRBV6-5 to TRBJ2-5, with TRBD2 matching 9 bases. Per germline, CDR1 MNHEY and CDR2 SVGAGI. The CDR3 has 14 residues. The trim removed 7 bases at V and 5 bases at J, leaving 8 bases unmatched. The CDR3 DNA sequence: TGTGCCAGCATTCTGCGGGGGGGCAAGGAGACCCAGTACTTC. Its translation is CASILRGGKETQYF.

The J gene is TRBJ1-5, the V gene TRBV19; 7 bases match TRBD1. The CDR3 loop spans 17 amino acids. Germline CDR1 LNHDA, CDR2 SQIVND (reference sequence). V lost 7 bases and J lost 0; bases outside the gene matches: 12. The chain's CDR3 is CASTDRAYGYSNQPQHF. The CDR3 DNA is TGTGCCAGTACCGACAGGGCTTACGGGTATAGCAATCAGCCCCAGCATTTT.

V gene TRBV10-3 combines with J gene TRBJ2-3; maybe TRBD2 (6 bases). Germline V CDR1 and CDR2: ENHRY, SYGVKD. This CDR3 region has 16 residues. Trimming removed 4 bases from V and 1 base from J, with 15 bases in between. The CDR3 DNA reads as TGTGCCATCAGTGGGGGGACTGGCGTGGGCACAGATACGCAGTATTTT. Protein sequence: CAISGGTGVGTDTQYF.

This sequence joins TRBV7-9 and TRBJ1-2, with a possible D match to TRBD1 (5 bases). Trimming took 4 bases from V and 4 from J, leaving 16 bases between them. CDR1 and CDR2 (germline): SEHNR, FQNEAQ (reference sequence). This CDR3 comprises 15 residues. The CDR3 coding sequence is TGTGCCAGCAGCTCAGTTAGACAGACCCCCTATGGCTACACCTTC. Protein product: CASSSVRQTPYGYTF.

The chain links TRBV3-1 (or the pseudogene TRBV3-2) to TRBJ2-5; 8 bases align to TRBD1. This CDR3 comprises 14 residues. The germline gives CDR1 LGHDT, CDR2 YNNKEL (reference sequence). Losses at the gene ends were 0 bases for V and 8 bases for J; bases not matched to a gene: 5. In DNA, the CDR3 is TGTGCCAGCAGCCAAGACAGGGGGCGCGTAACCCAGTACTTC. This codes for CASSQDRGRVTQYF.

The chain combines TRBV18 with TRBJ1-1; weak D call: TRBD1 (5 bases). The CDR3 contains 16 residues. V was clipped by 2 bases and J by 4 bases, with 17 bases between them. Germline V gene sequence: CDR1 KGHSH, CDR2 LQKENI. CDR3 region: CASSPILGGRGTEAFF. CDR3 nucleotides: TGTGCCAGCTCACCAATCCTCGGGGGGAGGGGCACTGAAGCTTTCTTT.

To note about this clone: One end of the junction does not line up with germline, which may come from a read error. The chain couples TRBV29-1 to TRBJ2-7, with D possibly matching TRBD1 (6 bases). Germline V lookup: CDR1 SQVTM, CDR2 ANQGSEA. The CDR3 spans 15 residues. The CDR3 nucleotides are TGCAGCGTCGAAGCCACAGGGATTAACTCCTACGAGCAGTACTTC. As protein: CSVEATGINSYEQYF.

This clone was observed a few times. The genes are TRBV6-5 and TRBJ2-5; 11 bases match TRBD2. V trimming: 8 bases; J trimming: 6 bases; junction bases outside the gene matches: 11. CDR1 MNHEY and CDR2 SVGAGI come from the germline V gene. This CDR3 region has 15 residues. The CDR3 DNA is TGTGCCAGCTGGTCTCTAGCGGGGGGCTGGAAGACCCAGTACTTC. This codes for CASWSLAGGWKTQYF.

V and J are TRBV5-4 and TRBJ1-6; 9 positions agree with TRBD1. The CDR3 covers 14 residues. J gave up 9 bases and V 4 bases, and 5 bases lay outside the gene matches. Germline CDR1 is SGHNT and CDR2 is YYREEE (reference sequence). CDR3 residues: CASSLDRGSSPLHF. The CDR3 DNA sequence: TGTGCCAGCAGCCTAGACAGGGGGTCTTCACCCCTCCACTTT.

This chain joins TRBV3-1 (or the pseudogene TRBV3-2) and TRBJ1-1; 8 bases align to TRBD1. Germline CDR1 LGHDT, CDR2 YNNKEL (reference sequence). The CDR3 totals 14 residues. The V and J ends lost 5 bases and 1 base, in that order; junction bases with no gene match: 3. The CDR3 is CASSFDRGNTEAFF. The CDR3 coding sequence is TGTGCCAGCAGCTTCGACAGGGGGAACACTGAAGCTTTCTTT.

The chain combines TRBV24-1 with TRBJ2-2, with 8 bases aligning to TRBD1. Trimming cost V 3 bases and J 5 bases; bases outside gene matches: 7. The CDR3 is 16 amino acids. Germline CDR1 reads KGHDR; CDR2 reads SFDVKD. The DNA of the CDR3 is TGTGCCACCAGTGATACGTTCGACAGGGGAACCGGGGAGCTGTTTTTT. It is translated as CATSDTFDRGTGELFF.